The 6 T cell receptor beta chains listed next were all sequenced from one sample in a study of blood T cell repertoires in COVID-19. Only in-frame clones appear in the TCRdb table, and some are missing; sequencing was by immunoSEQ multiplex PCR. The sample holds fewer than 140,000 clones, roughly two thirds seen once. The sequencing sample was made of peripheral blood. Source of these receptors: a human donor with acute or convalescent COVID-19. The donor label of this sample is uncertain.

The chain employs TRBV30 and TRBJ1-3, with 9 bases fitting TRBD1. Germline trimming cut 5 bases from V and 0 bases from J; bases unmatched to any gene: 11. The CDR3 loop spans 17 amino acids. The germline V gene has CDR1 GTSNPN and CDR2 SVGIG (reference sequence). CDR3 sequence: CAWATTGTGYSGNTIYF. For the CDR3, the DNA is TGTGCCTGGGCCACCACGGGGACAGGGTACTCTGGAAACACCATATATTTT.

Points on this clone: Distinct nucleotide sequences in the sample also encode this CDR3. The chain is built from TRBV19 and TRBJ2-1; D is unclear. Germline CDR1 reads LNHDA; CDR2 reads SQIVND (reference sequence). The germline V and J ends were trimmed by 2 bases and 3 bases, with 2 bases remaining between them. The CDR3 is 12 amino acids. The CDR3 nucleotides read TGTGCCAGTAGTATATACTACAATGAGCAGTTCTTC. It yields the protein CASSIYYNEQFF.

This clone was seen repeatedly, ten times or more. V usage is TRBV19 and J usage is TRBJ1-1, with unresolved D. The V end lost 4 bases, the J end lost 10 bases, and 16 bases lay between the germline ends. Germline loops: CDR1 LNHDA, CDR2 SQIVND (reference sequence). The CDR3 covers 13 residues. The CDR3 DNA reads TGTGCCAGTAGTAGCTATCCCGCTGCTGGAGCTTTCTTT. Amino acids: CASSSYPAAGAFF.

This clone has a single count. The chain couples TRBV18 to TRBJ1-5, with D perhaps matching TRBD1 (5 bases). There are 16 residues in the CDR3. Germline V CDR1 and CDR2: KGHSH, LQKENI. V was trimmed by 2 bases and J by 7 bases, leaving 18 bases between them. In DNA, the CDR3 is TGTGCCAGCTCACCAGTCGCTGGGCAGGGCCTCCAGCCCCAGCATTTT. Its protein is CASSPVAGQGLQPQHF.

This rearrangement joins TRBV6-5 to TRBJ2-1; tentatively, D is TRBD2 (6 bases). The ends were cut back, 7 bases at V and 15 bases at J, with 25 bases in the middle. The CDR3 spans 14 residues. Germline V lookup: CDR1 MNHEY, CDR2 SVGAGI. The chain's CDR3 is CASTSTSWGDRRFF. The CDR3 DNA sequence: TGTGCCAGCACCTCGACTAGTTGGGGGGATAGACGGTTCTTC.

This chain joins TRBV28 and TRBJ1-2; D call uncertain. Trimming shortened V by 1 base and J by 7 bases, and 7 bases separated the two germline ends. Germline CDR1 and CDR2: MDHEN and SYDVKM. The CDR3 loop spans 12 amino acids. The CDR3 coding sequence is TGTGCCAGCAGTTTATCTCCCTCTGGCTACACCTTC. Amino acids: CASSLSPSGYTF.